Each of the 5 T cell receptor beta chains below was sequenced from the same sample in a study of CD8+CD57+ T cells in acquired aplastic anemia. TCR beta VDJ combinations and CDR3 sequences were profiled from genomic DNA. Each CDR3 protein is one row after TCRdb ran MiXCR on the reads. The table includes 95,000 to 120,000 distinct CDR3 sequences, roughly 50% detected once. The sequenced material came from sorted CD4+, CD8+, or CD8+CD57+ T cells (not recorded which) from PBMCs. The receptors come from a human donor in good health, serving as a control.

The V gene is TRBV5-6, the J gene TRBJ1-2; D possibly corresponds to TRBD1 (6 bases). V lost 2 bases, J lost 10 bases, and 18 bases lay in between. Germline loops: CDR1 SGHDT, CDR2 YYEEEE. The CDR3 is made up of 14 amino acids. The CDR3 DNA is TGTGCCAGCAGCTTTCGGTCGGGGGCGCGAATCTACACCTTC. Translation gives CASSFRSGARIYTF.

The J gene is TRBJ2-3, the V gene TRBV24-1, with TRBD2 matching 12 bases. Germline V lookup: CDR1 KGHDR, CDR2 SFDVKD. The CDR3 has 17 residues. V shed 3 bases and J 2 bases; nucleotides not matched to a gene: 5. CDR3 region: CATSDPGTSGFTDTQYF. CDR3 nucleotide sequence: TGTGCCACCAGTGATCCCGGGACTAGCGGGTTCACAGATACGCAGTATTTT.

The rearrangement links TRBV15 to TRBJ1-2; TRBD1 matches at 7 bases. Per the germline V gene, CDR1 is LNHNV and CDR2 is YYDKDF (reference sequence). The CDR3 is 14 amino acids. V trimming: 4 bases; J trimming: 4 bases; junction bases outside the gene matches: 6. CDR3 nucleotide sequence: TGTGCCACCAGCAATCCGGGACAGCTCTATGGCTACACCTTC. This codes for CATSNPGQLYGYTF. The variable domain in full, completed from reference TRBV15 and TRBJ1-2, reads DAMVIQNPRYQVTQFGKPVTLSCSQTLNHNVMYWYQQKSSQAPKLLFHYYDKDFNNEADTPDNFQSRRPNTSFCFLDIRSPGLGDTAMYLCATSNPGQLYGYTFGSGTRLTVV.

V gene TRBV10-3 combines with J gene TRBJ1-2, with D unresolved. This CDR3 region has 13 residues. V gave up 10 bases and J gave up 6 bases, with 18 bases separating them. From germline, CDR1 is ENHRY and CDR2 SYGVKD. CDR3 residues: CASRRGREDGYTF. The CDR3 region has the DNA TGTGCCAGCCGAAGAGGTAGGGAGGATGGCTACACCTTC.

In its sample, this clonotype was seen once. A read error may account for a junction end that differs from germline. The chain recombines TRBV15 with TRBJ2-3; either TRBD1 or TRBD2 may supply D (6 bases each). This CDR3 contains 13 residues. Per germline, CDR1 LNHNV and CDR2 YYDKDF (reference sequence). CDR3 amino acids: CATSGGGSDTLYF. In DNA, the CDR3 is TGTGCAACCAGCGGAGGGGGGTCGGATACGCTGTATTTT. Drawing the rest from reference TRBV15 and TRBJ2-3, the complete variable domain is DAMVIQNPRYQVTQFGKPVTLSCSQTLNHNVMYWYQQKSSQAPKLLFHYYDKDFNNEADTPDNFQSRRPNTSFCFLDIRSPGLGDTAMYLCATSGGGSDTLYFGPGTRLTVL.